These 7 T cell receptor beta chains originate from one sample sequenced in a study of T cells in Graves' hyperthyroidism and ophthalmopathy. RNA transcripts yielded amplified TCR beta CDR3 regions. The TCR CDR3 first-round RT-PCR relied on the HTBI primer set. In TCRdb, the multiplex PCR reads were re-called with MiXCR into one record per CDR3 protein. The table includes about 370,000 distinct CDR3 sequences, roughly 15% detected once. Material: blood. The receptors derive from a woman aged 55-69 years with Graves' ophthalmopathy.

Regarding this clonotype: This could be a read error, since a much larger clone is one nucleotide away. This sequence joins TRBV9 and TRBJ1-1; D gene uncertain. The CDR3 spans 15 residues. The germline gives CDR1 SGDLS, CDR2 YYNGEE. Written as DNA, the CDR3 is TGTGCCAGCAGCGTAGATTTGGGCAGAAACACTGGAGCTTTCTTT. It encodes CASSVDLGRNTGAFF.

Of note for this clonotype: A junction boundary mismatches the germline segment, possibly from a read error. The chain joins TRBV28 to TRBJ2-1; D gene unclear. This CDR3 region has 12 residues. CDR1 and CDR2 from the germline V gene are MDHEN and SYDVKM. CDR3 in amino acids: CASSLRYNEQLF. The CDR3 nucleotides read TGTGCCAGCAGTTTGCGGTACAATGAGCAGCTCTTC.

There are a few counts of this clonotype. V is TRBV3-1 and J is TRBJ2-1; 12 bases match TRBD2. Germline CDR1 reads LGHDT; CDR2 reads YNNKEL (reference sequence). Trimming removed 3 bases from V and 6 bases from J; junction bases left unmatched: 9. The CDR3 sequence is 17 residues long. CDR3 nucleotide sequence: TGTGCCAGCAGCCAGGGGGGCTGGACTAGCGGGACCAATGAGCAGTTCTTC. This translates into CASSQGGWTSGTNEQFF.

This clonotype came up many times. The chain combines TRBV7-2 with TRBJ1-1; TRBD1 agrees at 7 bases. The ends lost 1 base at V and 3 bases at J; junction bases unmatched: 14. CDR1 is SGHTA, CDR2 FQGNSA, per germline. The CDR3 contains 18 residues. The CDR3 DNA sequence: TGTGCCAGCAGCTTAGGGGTGGTAAAAAGGGGGCGCGACACTGAAGCTTTCTTT. Residues: CASSLGVVKRGRDTEAFF. The full variable domain, with the rest looked up from reference TRBV7-2 and TRBJ1-1, is GAGVSQSPSNKVTEKGKDVELRCDPISGHTALYWYRQSLGQGLEFLIYFQGNSAPDKSGLPSDRFSAERTGGSVSTLTIQRTQQEDSAVYLCASSLGVVKRGRDTEAFFGQGTRLTVV.

The V and J genes are TRBV5-1 and TRBJ1-6, with TRBD1 identical over 7 bases. J was trimmed by 5 bases and V by 2 bases; bases with no gene match: 13. Germline-derived CDR1 and CDR2 are SGHRS and YFSETQ. The CDR3 has 18 amino acids. In DNA, the CDR3 is TGCGCCAGCAGCTTAGGGGACAGCAGTTTATCCGATAATTCACCCCTCCACTTT. This codes for CASSLGDSSLSDNSPLHF.

This clonotype was seen repeatedly, ten times or more. This chain connects TRBV20-1 to TRBJ2-3, with D unclear. The CDR3 length is 12 residues. Germline CDR1 is DFQATT and CDR2 is SNEGSKA (reference sequence). V lost 5 bases and J 0 bases, leaving 6 bases between the germline ends. Here the CDR3 DNA reads TGCAGTGCTGGTTCTAGCACAGATACGCAGTATTTT. Its translation is CSAGSSTDTQYF.

Points on this clonotype: A much larger clone lies a single base off, so this may be a read error. The chain couples TRBV7-9 to TRBJ2-1, with D perhaps TRBD2 (6 bases). The germline V gene has CDR1 SEHNR and CDR2 FQNEAQ (reference sequence). This CDR3 spans 16 amino acids. Here the CDR3 reads CARSSPGTPSYNEQFF. CDR3 DNA sequence: TGTGCCAGAAGCTCCCCCGGGACTCCTTCCTACAATGAGCAGTTCTTC.